These 12 T cell receptor beta chains were sequenced from one sample in a study of T cells after posttransplantation cyclophosphamide. Only in-frame clones appear in the TCRdb table, and some are missing; sequencing was by immunoSEQ multiplex PCR. The table records about 5,500 clones, roughly 98% of them present only once. The sequencing sample was made of memory CD4+ T cells sorted from PBMCs. All receptors come from a man in his forties in good health, CMV-negative, and a related stem cell transplant donor.

The J gene is TRBJ1-1, the V gene TRBV4-1, with TRBD1 as a possible D gene (5 bases). Germline V gives CDR1 MGHRA, CDR2 YSYEKL. Trimming took 0 bases from V and 4 from J, leaving 15 bases between them. This CDR3 has 16 residues. CDR3 in DNA: TGCGCCAGCAGCCAAGAATTGGGGGGTAGGGCCACTGAAGCTTTCTTT. Residues: CASSQELGGRATEAFF.

The CDR3 DNA reads TGTGCCTGGAGCGAGATGACAGGGTTCAATCAGCCCCAGCATTTT. Amino acids: CAWSEMTGFNQPQHF. This chain joins TRBV30 and TRBJ1-5; 7 positions agree with TRBD1. Trimming cost V 3 bases and J 3 bases; bases outside gene matches: 8. CDR3 size: 15 residues. Germline CDR1 and CDR2: GTSNPN and SVGIG (reference sequence).

The chain couples TRBV28 to TRBJ2-7, with 8 bases lining up with TRBD1. This CDR3 spans 14 amino acids. Germline lookup yields CDR1 MDHEN and CDR2 SYDVKM. The junction had 7 bases not matched to a gene; V was cut back by 7 bases and J by 2 bases. In DNA, the CDR3 is TGTGCCAGCATCACCGGGACAGGCCCCTACGAGCAGTACTTC. This codes for CASITGTGPYEQYF.

The chain recombines TRBV29-1 with TRBJ2-3, with 8 bases that match TRBD2. Trimming at V came to 3 bases and at J to 5 bases, leaving 4 bases not matched to a gene. The CDR3 loop spans 13 amino acids. In germline, CDR1 is SQVTM, CDR2 ANQGSEA. The chain's CDR3 is CSVELAGIDTQYF. The CDR3 DNA reads TGCAGCGTTGAGTTAGCGGGAATAGATACGCAGTATTTT.

The chain combines TRBV5-1 with TRBJ1-1; perhaps TRBD1 as D (5 bases). V was clipped by 3 bases and J by 9 bases, with 21 bases between them. This CDR3 is built from 15 residues. In germline, CDR1 is SGHRS, CDR2 YFSETQ. The chain's CDR3 is CASSSIRDLKIQAFF. CDR3 nucleotides: TGCGCCAGCAGCTCGATCCGGGACTTAAAAATCCAAGCTTTCTTT.

This sequence joins TRBV7-8 and TRBJ1-2, with D perhaps matching TRBD1 (6 bases). Trimming cost V 5 bases and J 0 bases, with 19 bases left between them. There are 17 residues in the CDR3. Germline assignment: CDR1 SGHVS and CDR2 FQNEAQ. CDR3 in DNA: TGTGCCAGCAGCGCGCGGATACAGGGCCTTACTAACTATGGCTACACCTTC. Amino acids: CASSARIQGLTNYGYTF.

The chain combines TRBV10-1 with TRBJ2-1; 7 nucleotides match TRBD2. Per the germline V gene, CDR1 is WNHNN and CDR2 is SYGVQD (reference sequence). J lost 2 bases, V lost 8 bases, and 9 bases had no gene match. This CDR3 has 15 residues. This chain's CDR3 is CASSTSGTPYNEQFF. In DNA form, the CDR3 reads TGCGCCAGCTCGACCAGCGGGACGCCCTACAATGAGCAGTTCTTC.

This chain connects TRBV6-6 to TRBJ2-6, with D possibly matching TRBD2 (6 bases). Trimming cost V 4 bases and J 1 base, with 11 bases left between them. The CDR3 sequence is 16 residues long. Per the germline V gene, CDR1 is MNHNY and CDR2 is SVGAGI (reference sequence). DNA for the CDR3: TGTGCCAGCAGTTTAACGACTAGTTCTGGGGCCAACGTCCTGACTTTC. Translating gives CASSLTTSSGANVLTF.

The V and J genes are TRBV21-1 and TRBJ2-5; the tabulated D call, TRBD1, remains unverified against the DNA. TRBV21-1 is described as a pseudogene. The CDR3 loop spans 16 amino acids. Written as DNA, the CDR3 is TGTGCCAGCAGTAGGGACAGGGGGCGAACCCGGCAGACCCAGTACTTC. As protein: CASSRDRGRTRQTQYF.

The chain uses TRBV5-3 and TRBJ1-6, with D possibly matching TRBD1 (5 bases). TRBV5-3 is an ORF for which the function is uncertain. This CDR3 is 18 amino acids long. The V end lost 0 bases, the J end lost 0 bases, and 13 bases lay between the germline ends. The CDR3 nucleotides read TGTGCCAGAAGCTTGGACAGGAAATTTGGCTCCTATAATTCACCCCTCCACTTT. Amino acid sequence: CARSLDRKFGSYNSPLHF.

The chain combines TRBV2 with TRBJ2-2; 12 nucleotides align to TRBD2. In germline, CDR1 is SNHLY, CDR2 FYNNEI. V lost 4 bases, J lost 4 bases, and 1 base stayed unmatched. This CDR3 region has 15 residues. CDR3 region: CASSASGRVTGELFF. The CDR3 nucleotides are TGTGCCAGCAGTGCTAGCGGGAGGGTCACCGGGGAGCTGTTTTTT.

This CDR3 reads CASSPLGTNEKLFF. CDR3 DNA: TGTGCCAGCAGCCCCCTCGGGACTAATGAAAAACTGTTTTTT. The chain uses TRBV6-5 and TRBJ1-4; D ambiguous. Trimming removed 6 bases from V and 2 bases from J, with 10 bases in between. Germline-derived CDR1 and CDR2 are MNHEY and SVGAGI. The length of the CDR3 is 14 residues.